This TCR beta chain emerged from a study of T cell clonotyping in hematopoietic cell transplantation. Whole-study results and caveats: Pathologically expanded recipient clonotypes increased progressively from day 30 to day 180 as diversity fell.

The time point denotes: recipient sample about 28 days before transplant, after cytoreduction. Concerning this clone: Its antigen is undetermined.

Some clones are missing from TCRdb's copy, which holds only in-frame ones; the method was immunoSEQ multiplex PCR. This table has 35,000 to 45,000 clones, around 95% appearing once. Looked up from germline, CDR1 is LGHNA and CDR2 is YNFKEQ. The CDR3 spans 18 residues. V shed 4 bases and J shed 0 bases, with 18 bases lying between them. The rearrangement uses TRBV4-2 and TRBJ2-2; TRBD2 is a possible D gene (7 bases). The sample consisted of peripheral blood mononuclear cells, taken before stem cell transplant. The source of this sequence is a man aged 40-49 years with chronic myeloid leukemia. Some clones in this sample may be carry-over from other donors' samples. The CDR3 region has the DNA TGTGCCAGCAGCCGGGAGGGGGGAGGGGCATCGAACACCGGGGAGCTGTTTTTT. As protein: CASSREGGGASNTGELFF.